The sequence of this TCR beta chain was determined in a study of OX40 agonist ivuxolimab in advanced cancers. The wider study: A history of anti-PD-1, anti-PD-L1 or anti-CTLA-4 therapy was acceptable, and about 37% had some. Broader study findings: Dose levels from 0.1 to 3.0 mg/kg saw CD4+ and CD8+ blood T cells expand clonally by week 6. In general, CD8+ T cells held more expanded clones than CD4+ did, on average.

In its sample, this clone was seen a few times. Its antigen is unknown. Sequenced by immunoSEQ multiplex PCR; TCRdb stores in-frame clones only, minus some. The repertoire holds about 69,000 clones, with nearly 90% as singletons. The sequence was obtained from an adult with an advanced solid tumor such as melanoma, head and neck, liver or kidney cancer. Sequenced material: CD4+ or CD8+ T cells sorted from blood, taken in a trial of the OX40 agonist ivuxolimab.

CDR3 sequence: CASSLATEPQHF. The CDR3 nucleotides read TGTGCCAGCAGCTTAGCGACGGAGCCCCAGCATTTT. The gene calls are TRBV7-8 and TRBJ1-5; D gene uncertain. CDR1 SGHVS and CDR2 FQNEAQ come from the germline V gene. The CDR3 is 12 amino acids. Deletions cut 0 bases from V and 8 bases from J, with 5 bases between.